This passage covers 13 T cell receptor beta chains from one sample sequenced in a study of T cells in narcolepsy. Clones were read by immunoSEQ multiplex PCR, and TCRdb kept only the in-frame ones, dropping some. The sample holds about 32,000 clones, around 83% seen once. The sequenced material came from memory (CD45RA-) CD4+ T cells from blood. The source is a human donor in good health.

This rearrangement joins TRBV6-1 to TRBJ2-7; possibly TRBD2 for D (5 bases). The CDR3 is 14 residues long. V lost 6 bases to trimming and J lost 4 bases, with 16 bases between them. Per germline, CDR1 MNHNS and CDR2 SASEGT. The DNA for the CDR3 is TGTGCCAGCAGCCTCCGGGAACAACAGTACGAGCAGTACTTC. Encoded protein: CASSLREQQYEQYF.

This clone appeared once. The DNA for the CDR3 is TGTGCCAGCAGTTACAAGGGAAAGAATGAGCAGTTCTTC. Residues: CASSYKGKNEQFF. This chain connects TRBV27 to TRBJ2-1; D not resolved. Germline CDR1 reads MNHEY; CDR2 reads SMNVEV (reference sequence). Trimming stripped 4 bases from V and 7 bases from J, with 11 bases between. The length of the CDR3 is 13 residues.

V is TRBV19 and J is TRBJ2-3, with 8 bases identical to TRBD1. Germline lookup yields CDR1 LNHDA and CDR2 SQIVND (reference sequence). The V and J ends lost 1 base and 1 base, in that order; junction bases with no gene match: 4. The CDR3 contains 16 residues. CDR3: CASSIAGGAGTDTQYF. CDR3 coding DNA: TGTGCCAGTAGTATAGCAGGGGGCGCGGGCACAGATACGCAGTATTTT.

CDR3 sequence: CAISESGGNNQPQHF. The CDR3 DNA is TGTGCCATCAGTGAGTCGGGAGGGAACAATCAGCCCCAGCATTTT. This sequence joins TRBV10-3 and TRBJ1-5; D ambiguous. The germline V and J ends were trimmed by 0 bases and 3 bases, with 9 bases remaining between them. The CDR3 covers 15 residues. Germline CDR1 ENHRY, CDR2 SYGVKD.

The gene calls are TRBV25-1 and TRBJ1-6, with no clear D. CDR1 and CDR2 from the germline V gene are MGHDK and SYGVNS. V was cut by 6 bases and J by 7 bases, with 10 bases left in between. The CDR3 covers 13 residues. As DNA, the CDR3 is TGTGCCAGCAGCACTCCGACAAATTCACCCCTCCACTTT. Its translation is CASSTPTNSPLHF.

The chain is built from TRBV7-2 and TRBJ2-5; D ambiguous. CDR3 length equals 13 residues. Germline V gives CDR1 SGHTA, CDR2 FQGNSA. Trimming shortened V by 2 bases and J by 5 bases, and 9 bases separated the two germline ends. The CDR3 spells CASSLLGRETQYF. Here the CDR3 DNA reads TGTGCCAGCAGCTTATTGGGTAGGGAGACCCAGTACTTC.

This chain joins TRBV7-2 and TRBJ1-1, with TRBD1 matching over 8 bases. This CDR3 has 14 residues. V was clipped by 3 bases and J by 8 bases; unmatched bases: 8. Germline CDR1 is SGHTA and CDR2 is FQGNSA. The CDR3 sequence is CASSLTRDRSEAFF. The CDR3 region has the DNA TGTGCCAGCAGCTTGACCCGGGACAGGTCGGAAGCTTTCTTT.

J is TRBJ2-3 and V is TRBV7-9, with 11 bases aligning to TRBD2. This CDR3 has 18 amino acids. The germline CDR1 and CDR2 sequences are SEHNR and FQNEAQ (reference sequence). With 6 bases clipped from V and 3 bases from J, the junction kept 14 bases outside the gene matches. The CDR3 is CASSKLAGAGILTDTQYF. Here the CDR3 DNA reads TGTGCCAGCAGTAAACTAGCGGGGGCCGGAATTTTAACAGATACGCAGTATTTT.

The chain links TRBV7-2 to TRBJ2-7; possibly TRBD2 for D (5 bases). Germline V gene sequence: CDR1 SGHTA, CDR2 FQGNSA. Trimming shortened V by 4 bases and J by 6 bases, and 16 bases separated the two germline ends. The CDR3 covers 14 residues. CDR3 in DNA: TGTGCCAGCAGCTCCTTAGGCCTAGCCCTCGAGCAGTACTTC. It codes for CASSSLGLALEQYF. Full variable domain (missing parts from reference TRBV7-2 and TRBJ2-7): GAGVSQSPSNKVTEKGKDVELRCDPISGHTALYWYRQSLGQGLEFLIYFQGNSAPDKSGLPSDRFSAERTGGSVSTLTIQRTQQEDSAVYLCASSSLGLALEQYFGPGTRLTVT.

The CDR3 protein is CASMGFFRQGRNQPQHF. Here the CDR3 DNA reads TGTGCCAGCATGGGCTTTTTTAGACAGGGGCGCAATCAGCCCCAGCATTTT. This rearrangement joins TRBV28 to TRBJ1-5; TRBD1 agrees at 8 bases. V gave up 7 bases and J gave up 2 bases; unmatched junction bases: 13. There are 17 residues in the CDR3. CDR1 MDHEN and CDR2 SYDVKM come from the germline V gene. Using reference TRBV28 and TRBJ1-5 for the parts outside the CDR3, the full variable domain is DVKVTQSSRYLVKRTGEKVFLECVQDMDHENMFWYRQDPGLGLRLIYFSYDVKMKEKGDIPEGYSVSREKKERFSLILESASTNQTSMYLCASMGFFRQGRNQPQHFGDGTRLSIL.

The chain couples TRBV2 to TRBJ2-1; D is unresolved. Germline lookup yields CDR1 SNHLY and CDR2 FYNNEI. The CDR3 sequence is 17 residues long. With 2 bases removed from V and 0 bases from J, the gap between germline ends came to 14 bases. The CDR3 DNA reads TGTGCCAGCAGTGAAAGGCGGCGTACGAGCTCCTACAATGAGCAGTTCTTC. Amino acid sequence: CASSERRRTSSYNEQFF.

The chain uses TRBV19 and TRBJ2-2; D uncertain. The CDR3 has 13 residues. Germline V CDR1 and CDR2: LNHDA, SQIVND (reference sequence). V lost 3 bases and J lost 7, with 9 bases in between. CDR3 in amino acids: CASSIATVGELFF. In DNA, the CDR3 is TGTGCCAGTAGTATCGCCACGGTCGGGGAGCTGTTTTTT.

V usage is TRBV28 and J usage is TRBJ1-2; TRBD1 matches 8 bases. V was pared by 2 bases and J by 8 bases, with 7 bases of the junction left unmatched. The germline V gene has CDR1 MDHEN and CDR2 SYDVKM. CDR3 length equals 14 residues. The CDR3: CASSLRTGHRGYTF. The CDR3 DNA reads TGTGCCAGCAGTTTAAGGACAGGGCATCGGGGCTACACCTTC.